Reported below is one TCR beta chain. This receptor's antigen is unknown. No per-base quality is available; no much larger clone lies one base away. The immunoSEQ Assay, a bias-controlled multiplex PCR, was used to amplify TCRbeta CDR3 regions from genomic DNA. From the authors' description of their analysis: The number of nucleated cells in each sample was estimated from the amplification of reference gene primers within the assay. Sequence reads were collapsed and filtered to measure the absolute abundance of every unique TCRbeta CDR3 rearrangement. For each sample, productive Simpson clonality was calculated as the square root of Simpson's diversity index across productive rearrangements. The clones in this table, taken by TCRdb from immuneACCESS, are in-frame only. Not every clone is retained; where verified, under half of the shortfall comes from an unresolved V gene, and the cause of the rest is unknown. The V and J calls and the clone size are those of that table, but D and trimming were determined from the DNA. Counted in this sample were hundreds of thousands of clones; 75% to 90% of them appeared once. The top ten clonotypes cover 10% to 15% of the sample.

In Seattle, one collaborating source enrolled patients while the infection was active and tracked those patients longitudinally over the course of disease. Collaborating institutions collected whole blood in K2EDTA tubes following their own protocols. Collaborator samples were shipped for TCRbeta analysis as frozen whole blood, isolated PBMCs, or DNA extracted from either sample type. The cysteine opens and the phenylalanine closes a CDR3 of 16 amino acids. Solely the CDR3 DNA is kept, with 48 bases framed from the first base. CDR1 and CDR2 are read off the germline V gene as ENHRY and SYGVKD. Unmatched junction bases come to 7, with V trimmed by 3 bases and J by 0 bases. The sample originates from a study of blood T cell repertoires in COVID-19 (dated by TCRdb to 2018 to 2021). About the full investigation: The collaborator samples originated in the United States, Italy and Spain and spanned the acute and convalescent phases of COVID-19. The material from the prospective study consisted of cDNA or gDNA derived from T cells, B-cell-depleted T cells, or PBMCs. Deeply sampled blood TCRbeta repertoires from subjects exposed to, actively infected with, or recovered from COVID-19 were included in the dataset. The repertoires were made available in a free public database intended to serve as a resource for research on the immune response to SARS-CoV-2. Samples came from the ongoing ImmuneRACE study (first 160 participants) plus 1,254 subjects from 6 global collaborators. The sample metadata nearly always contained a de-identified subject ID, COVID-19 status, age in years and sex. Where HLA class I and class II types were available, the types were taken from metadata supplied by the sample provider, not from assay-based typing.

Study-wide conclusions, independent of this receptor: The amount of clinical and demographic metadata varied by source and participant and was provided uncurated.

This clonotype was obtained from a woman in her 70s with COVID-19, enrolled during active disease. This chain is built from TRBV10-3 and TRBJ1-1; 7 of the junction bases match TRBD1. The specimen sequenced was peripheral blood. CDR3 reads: CAISERGLPMNTEAFF. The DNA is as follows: TGTGCCATCAGTGAAAGGGGGCTCCCCATGAACACTGAAGCTTTCTTT.